The clone carrying this TCR beta chain appeared a few times. Its target is unknown. This entry is derived from a study of blood T cells in healthy people across ages. General study findings and limits: Donor CMV status was unknown, possibly confounding expanded clonotype changes. Roughly linear declines in TCR beta diversity per million T cells occurred with age.

CDR1 is MGHDK, CDR2 SYGVNS, per germline. This CDR3 region has 13 residues. V was trimmed by 2 bases and J by 11 bases, leaving 13 bases between them. The authors ran a second PCR of about 6 to 11 cycles using a sample-barcoded 5' primer and a J-beta primer mix. Each CDR3 protein is one row after TCRdb ran MiXCR on the 5' RACE reads. The sample lists more than 650,000 distinct CDR3 sequences, about 53% occurring once. Per-sample PBMC isolation yielded at least 7 million cells. Total RNA amounts of at least 5 micrograms were extracted per sample. The source of this sequence is a man older than 75 in good health. Material for sequencing was blood. V and J are TRBV25-1 and TRBJ2-1, with D possibly matching TRBD2 (6 bases). The chain's CDR3 is CASSEHGLYQQFF. The CDR3 DNA sequence: TGTGCCAGCAGTGAACATGGACTATACCAGCAGTTCTTC.